This TCR beta chain was sequenced for a study of shared clonotypes between healthy human individuals. Study-wide findings and caveats: The represented genetic and exposure-history diversity was limited by the small number of donors.

The V and J ends lost 6 bases and 2 bases respectively, with 13 bases between them. Germline CDR1 reads WSHSY; CDR2 reads SAAADI. This CDR3 spans 14 amino acids. This table comes from immunoSEQ multiplex PCR, and its TCRdb copy is limited to in-frame clones, with some not included. The sample lists millions of clones; roughly nine tenths were seen once. About this clone itself: Its antigen is unknown.

The source is a man younger than 35 in good health. V is TRBV10-2 and J is TRBJ1-1; D remains unclear. Sequenced input: naive CD4+ T cells sorted from blood. Described subset: CD45RA+ positively selected. Here the CDR3 reads CASRAGAANTEAFF. The CDR3 DNA follows: TGCGCCAGCAGGGCCGGCGCCGCAAACACTGAAGCTTTCTTT.